Described below is a single T cell receptor beta chain sequence and its context. The antigen remains unidentified. TCRdb reprocessed the reads via MiXCR and lists one record per CDR3 protein. The table has just under 850 distinct CDR3 sequences, over 60% seen once. Germline V gives CDR1 SGHTA, CDR2 FQGNSA. The CDR3 is 14 amino acids. Trimming stripped 5 bases from V and 8 bases from J, with 18 bases between. This sample is part of a study of regulatory T cells in long-lasting Graves disease. The study, taken as a whole, reports: A greater number of public clonotypes (around 3,000) was shared by persistent patients than by new patients (about 880). TCR diversity was lower in persistent than newly diagnosed Graves' disease. Persistent disease preferred TRBV28, TRBJ1-2 and TRBJ2-5; new disease, TRBV20-1 and TRBJ2-1.

There was RNA extracted from PBMCs, and the TCR library was made from it. The input for sequencing was peripheral blood mononuclear cells (PBMCs), taken with antithyroid drug treatment, in newly diagnosed or persistent Graves disease (not recorded which). This sequence was found in a female donor with Graves disease. V usage is TRBV7-2 and J usage is TRBJ1-2; weak D call: TRBD1 (5 bases). CDR3 nucleotides: TGTGCCAGCAGCCCCCGACAGTATTCAGGGGGCTACACCTTC. Translating it yields CASSPRQYSGGYTF.